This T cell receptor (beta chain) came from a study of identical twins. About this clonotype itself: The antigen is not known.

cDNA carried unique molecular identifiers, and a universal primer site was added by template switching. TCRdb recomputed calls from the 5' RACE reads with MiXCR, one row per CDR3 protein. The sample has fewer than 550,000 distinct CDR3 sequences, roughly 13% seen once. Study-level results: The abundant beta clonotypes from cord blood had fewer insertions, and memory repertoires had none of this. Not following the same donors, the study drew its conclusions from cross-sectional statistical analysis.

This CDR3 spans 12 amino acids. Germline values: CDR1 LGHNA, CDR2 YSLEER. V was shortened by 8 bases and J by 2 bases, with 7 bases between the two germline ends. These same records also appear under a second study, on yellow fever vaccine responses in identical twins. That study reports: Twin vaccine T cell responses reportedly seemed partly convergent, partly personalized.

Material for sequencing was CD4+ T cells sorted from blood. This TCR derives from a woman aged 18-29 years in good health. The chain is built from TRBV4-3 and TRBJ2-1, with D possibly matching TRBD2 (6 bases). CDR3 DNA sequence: TGCGCCAGCGGGGGGACCTACAATGAGCAGTTCTTC. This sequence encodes CASGGTYNEQFF.